This T cell receptor beta chain was sequenced for a study of shared clonotypes between healthy human individuals. Germline V gives CDR1 SEHNR, CDR2 FQNEAQ (reference sequence). This CDR3 has 15 amino acids. Trimming left V 0 bases short and J 7 bases short, with 15 bases between. Authors' analysis steps: For the immunoSEQ data, sequences were junction-only without quality scores, so filtering differed. Assay: immunoSEQ multiplex PCR; the TCRdb copy retains only in-frame clones and omits some. D and trimming come from the DNA, and the V and J calls and clone size come from that table. The sample records approximately 840,000 clones, 96% being singletons. Findings of the study overall: Owing to a small donor count, the genetic and exposure-history diversity represented was limited. Generation probabilities of non-shared clonotypes were lower (relative to those shared by all four donors).

In regard to this clone: Its cognate antigen is unknown.

Naive-designated CD8 cells lacked CD45RO, were positively enriched for CCR7, and omitted terminally differentiated effector memory CD45RA+ cells. The donor population consisted of healthy HIV-negative adults with no recent acute infections or vaccinations. The J gene is TRBJ1-1, the V gene TRBV7-9, with TRBD1 as a possible D gene (6 bases). The receptor's source is a man aged 30 to 39 in good health. The sequencing sample was made of naive CD8+ T cells sorted from blood. This CDR3 is CASSLAQGGSSEAFF. The CDR3, as DNA: TGTGCCAGCAGCTTAGCACAGGGAGGATCCAGTGAAGCTTTCTTT.